This T cell receptor beta chain appears in the sequencing data of a study of shared clonotypes between healthy human individuals. Germline loops: CDR1 KGHSH, CDR2 LQKENI. The J segment lost 4 bases and the V segment lost 5 bases, leaving 2 bases of the junction unmatched. The CDR3 totals 15 residues. Clones were sequenced by immunoSEQ multiplex PCR, and TCRdb holds only the in-frame ones, with some missing. This table holds 1,400,000 or so clones, about 98.5% found once. The chain is built from TRBV18 and TRBJ2-1, with 13 nucleotides matching TRBD2. The sequence was collected from a man between 25 and 39 years old in good health. Sequencing used naive CD4+ T cells sorted from blood. Subset meaning: CD45RA+ positively selected. The CDR3 region has the DNA TGTGCCAGCTCAGCACTAGCGGGAGGGTACAATGAGCAGTTCTTC. Its translation is CASSALAGGYNEQFF.